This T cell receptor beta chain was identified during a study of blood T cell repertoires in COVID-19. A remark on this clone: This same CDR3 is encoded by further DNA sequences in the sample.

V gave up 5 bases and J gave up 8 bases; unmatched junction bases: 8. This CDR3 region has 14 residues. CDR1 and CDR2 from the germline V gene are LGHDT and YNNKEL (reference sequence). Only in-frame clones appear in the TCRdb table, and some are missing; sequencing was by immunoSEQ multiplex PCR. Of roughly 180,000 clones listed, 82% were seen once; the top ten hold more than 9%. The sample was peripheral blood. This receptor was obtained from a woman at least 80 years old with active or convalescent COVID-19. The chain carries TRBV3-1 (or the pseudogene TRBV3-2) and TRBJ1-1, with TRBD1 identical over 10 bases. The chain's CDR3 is CASSYRQGAAEAFF. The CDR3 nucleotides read TGTGCCAGCAGCTACCGACAGGGGGCAGCCGAAGCTTTCTTT.